This is a list of T cell receptor beta chains from one sample in a study of blood T cell repertoires in COVID-19. Data came from immunoSEQ multiplex PCR; TCRdb stores just in-frame clones and leaves some out. The sample yields some 200,000 clones, 82% seen once. Material for sequencing was PBMCs or T cells enriched from blood (not recorded which). The receptor set was obtained from a man aged 40-49 years who had recovered from COVID-19. Each CDR3 is given with its conserved first and last residue. Each record gives: clone size, V gene, CDR3 length, D gene, J gene, CDR3 DNA, CDR3 protein. A D gene is named only where the DNA matches it firmly. Clone size is shown for a subset of rows, as once, few, many or a class of expanded clone.

NA	TRBV4-3	14	NA	TRBJ1-2	TGCGCCAGCAGCCAAGACGCAGGCCCATATGGCTACACCTTC	CASSQDAGPYGYTF
NA	TRBV3-1/TRBV3-2	15	NA	TRBJ2-5	TGTGCCAGCAGCCAAGCACAGGCGATGCTGGAGACCCAGTACTTC	CASSQAQAMLETQYF
NA	TRBV7-2	15	NA	TRBJ1-2	TGTGCCAGCAGCTTAGGGACAACTAATATCTATGGCTACACCTTC	CASSLGTTNIYGYTF
NA	TRBV7-2	16	TRBD2	TRBJ2-3	TGTGCCAGCAGCTTAATGAGCGGGGCCAGCACAGATACGCAGTATTTT	CASSLMSGASTDTQYF
NA	TRBV7-2	12	NA	TRBJ1-2	TGTGCCAGCAGCTCCGACAGCTATGGCTACACCTTC	CASSSDSYGYTF
NA	TRBV4-2	16	TRBD2	TRBJ2-1	TGTGCCAGCAGCCAAGATACAACTAGCGGATACAATGAGCAGTTCTTC	CASSQDTTSGYNEQFF
NA	TRBV12-3/TRBV12-4	12	TRBD1	TRBJ1-1	TGTGCCAGCAGCCCCGGGACAGTTGAAGCTTTCTTT	CASSPGTVEAFF
NA	TRBV7-9	12	NA	TRBJ2-1	TGTGCCAGCAGCCCCCCTGGAGGGTTGCAGTTCTTC	CASSPPGGLQFF
NA	TRBV7-9	14	NA	TRBJ2-2	TGTGCCAGCAGCCCTACAGCGAACACCGGGGAGCTGTTTTTT	CASSPTANTGELFF
NA	TRBV7-6	14	NA	TRBJ2-7	TGTGCCAGCAGCTCCGCCCGGGACACCTACGAGCAGTACTTC	CASSSARDTYEQYF
NA	TRBV7-6	13	NA	TRBJ1-1	TGTGCCAGCAGCGTACAGGGGAACACTGAAGCTTTCTTT	CASSVQGNTEAFF
NA	TRBV6-2/TRBV6-3	16	TRBD2	TRBJ2-1	TGTGCCAGCAGTCGTGGACTAGCGGGAGCCGGGAATGAGCAGTTCTTC	CASSRGLAGAGNEQFF
NA	TRBV5-1	16	NA	TRBJ1-2	TGCGCCAGCAGCTTGCAGCCCTCGGGAGTAGACTATGGCTACACCTTC	CASSLQPSGVDYGYTF
NA	TRBV5-1	14	NA	TRBJ1-1	TGCGCCAGCCGCGGCCCGGGGATGAACACTGAAGCTTTCTTT	CASRGPGMNTEAFF
NA	TRBV9	15	NA	TRBJ1-2	TGTGCCAGCAGCGCTACCTCGGGACTCAGCTATGGCTACACCTTC	CASSATSGLSYGYTF
NA	TRBV30	13	TRBD1	TRBJ1-1	TGTGCCTGGAGTATACAGGGGGATACTGAAGCTTTCTTT	CAWSIQGDTEAFF
NA	TRBV10-3	15	NA	TRBJ2-7	TGTGCCATCAGTGAGTCCTCAGGGAGGTCCTACGAGCAGTACTTC	CAISESSGRSYEQYF
NA	TRBV5-4	17	TRBD2	TRBJ2-2	TGTGCCAGCAGCTTGGCCGGGACTAGCGGGAGAGTCGGGGAGCTGTTTTTT	CASSLAGTSGRVGELFF
NA	TRBV12-3/TRBV12-4	13	TRBD1	TRBJ1-1	TGTGCCAGCAGTTACAGGGGGCACACTGAAGCTTTCTTT	CASSYRGHTEAFF
once	TRBV21-1	20	NA	TRBJ2-1	TGTGCCAGCAGCAAAGAAATTACGGTAGTCGGAGGTAGGTCCTACAATGAGCAGTTCTTC	CASSKEITVVGGRSYNEQFF
NA	TRBV15	14	NA	TRBJ1-2	TGTGCCACCAGCAGAGACACAGCTAACTATGGCTACACCTTC	CATSRDTANYGYTF
NA	TRBV4-1	16	TRBD2	TRBJ2-1	TGCGCCAGCAGCCAAGTCCTCCGGACTAGGTACAATGAGCAGTTCTTC	CASSQVLRTRYNEQFF
NA	TRBV5-1	15	TRBD2	TRBJ2-1	TGCGCCAGCAGCTCCGGGACTAGCGGATACAATGAGCAGTTCTTC	CASSSGTSGYNEQFF
NA	TRBV4-1	16	NA	TRBJ1-5	TGCGCCAGCAGCCAAGGCATGGCCTTAAGCAATCAGCCCCAGCATTTT	CASSQGMALSNQPQHF
NA	TRBV5-5	13	NA	TRBJ1-3	TGTGCCAGCAGCTTCGTCGGGGGAAACACCATATATTTT	CASSFVGGNTIYF
NA	TRBV18	14	NA	TRBJ2-1	TGTGCCAGCTCAACATATGGGCCAAACAATGAGCAGTTCTTC	CASSTYGPNNEQFF
NA	TRBV4-2	16	TRBD1	TRBJ2-7	TGTGCCAGCAGCCAAGTCTCCCGGGACAGCTCCTACGAGCAGTACTTC	CASSQVSRDSSYEQYF
NA	TRBV28	15	TRBD1	TRBJ2-7	TGTGCCAGCAGTTTAGGACAGGGGTTCTCCTACGAGCAGTACTTC	CASSLGQGFSYEQYF
NA	TRBV10-1	13	NA	TRBJ2-5	TGCGCCAGCAGCGCCGGACAGCAAGAGACCCAGTACTTC	CASSAGQQETQYF
NA	TRBV27	15	NA	TRBJ1-5	TGTGCCAGCGGCTGGGGAGGGTTGGGAGATCAGCCCCAGCATTTT	CASGWGGLGDQPQHF
NA	TRBV11-2	16	TRBD1	TRBJ1-1	TGTGCCAGCAGCTTTACCCGGAGCAGGGGGCGGACTGAAGCTTTCTTT	CASSFTRSRGRTEAFF
NA	TRBV6-2/TRBV6-3	14	NA	TRBJ1-5	TGTGCCAGCAGTCCCGGGATGAGCAATCAGCCCCAGCATTTT	CASSPGMSNQPQHF